This is a list of T cell receptor beta chains from one sample in a study of blood T cell repertoires in COVID-19. TCRdb keeps only in-frame clones here, not all; method: immunoSEQ multiplex PCR. This sample yields about 120,000 clones, of which 82% are seen a single time; about 5% belongs to the top ten. The sequenced material came from peripheral blood. The receptors shown here come from a woman aged 70-85 years with acute or convalescent COVID-19. Both conserved end residues are part of each CDR3. A D gene is named only where the DNA matches it firmly. Part of the rows lack a size; the others show once, few, many or a class for expanded clones.

V gene,D gene,J gene,clone size,CDR3 DNA,CDR3 protein
TRBV5-1,TRBD2,TRBJ2-2,.,TGCGCCAGCAGGGTGGTAGCGGGGAGCACCGGGGAGCTGTTTTTT,CASRVVAGSTGELFF
TRBV6-4,TRBD1,TRBJ2-2,.,TGTGCCAGCAGCCGCGACAGGGGCACCGGGGAGCTGTTTTTT,CASSRDRGTGELFF
TRBV5-1,TRBD2,TRBJ2-7,once,TGCGCCAGCAGTCGGACTAGCGGGACCCGGGGAGAGCAGTACTTC,CASSRTSGTRGEQYF
TRBV4-1,TRBD1,TRBJ1-2,.,TGCGCCAGCAGCCCCCAGGGACAGGGGGCTGGGGGCTACACCTTC,CASSPQGQGAGGYTF
TRBV29-1,TRBD1,TRBJ1-3,.,TGCAGCGTACGACAGGGGCTGTCAGCTGGAAACACCATATATTTT,CSVRQGLSAGNTIYF
TRBV18,.,TRBJ1-1,few,TGTGCCAGCTCATCGCTTACTTTGGCGGGTACTGAAGCTTTCTTT,CASSSLTLAGTEAFF
TRBV18,.,TRBJ1-3,.,TGTGCCAGCTCACCACCTCGGAGCTCTGGAAACACCATATATTTT,CASSPPRSSGNTIYF
TRBV29-1,TRBD1,TRBJ1-2,.,TGCAGCGTTGAAGATTTGGGCGCAGGGGGCTATGGCTACACCTTC,CSVEDLGAGGYGYTF
TRBV12-3/TRBV12-4,TRBD1,TRBJ1-1,.,TGTGCCAGCGGACAGGGGACGGCTTTCTTT,CASGQGTAFF
TRBV6-5,.,TRBJ1-6,.,TGTGCCAGCAGTCGCAGGGGAAATTCACCCCTCCACTTT,CASSRRGNSPLHF
TRBV2,TRBD1,TRBJ1-6,once,TGTGCCAGCAGTCGAGGACAGGGCGGATCACCCCTCCACTTT,CASSRGQGGSPLHF
TRBV2,TRBD2,TRBJ2-5,.,TGTGCCAGCAATGTCGGGGGGGGCGGTCAAGAGACCCAGTACTTC,CASNVGGGGQETQYF
TRBV11-2,.,TRBJ2-2,.,TGTGCCAGCAGCCCCGTCCTACTGAACACCGGGGAGCTGTTTTTT,CASSPVLLNTGELFF
TRBV2,TRBD1,TRBJ2-3,.,TGTGCCAGCAGTGTGCGACAGGGTAGCACAGATACGCAGTATTTT,CASSVRQGSTDTQYF
TRBV19,.,TRBJ1-2,.,TGTGCCAGTAGTACAGCACAGGGCTTTGGCTACACCTTC,CASSTAQGFGYTF
TRBV27,TRBD1,TRBJ2-1,few,TGTGCCAGCAGTGTGGGACAGACGATTTTATACAATGAGCAGTTCTTC,CASSVGQTILYNEQFF